These 12 T cell receptor beta chains were sequenced from one sample in a study of blood T cell repertoires in COVID-19. The repertoire was sequenced with immunoSEQ multiplex PCR; TCRdb's copy has only in-frame clones and lacks some. The table has fewer than 30,000 clones, 75% to 90% seen once. Sequencing was done on a sample of peripheral blood. Source of these receptors: a woman of 80 years or more with COVID-19, enrolled during active disease.

This chain connects TRBV6-1 to TRBJ1-1, with 7 nucleotides matching TRBD1. The trim removed 2 bases at V and 8 bases at J, leaving 5 bases unmatched. The CDR3 loop spans 13 amino acids. In germline, CDR1 is MNHNS, CDR2 SASEGT. The CDR3 spells CASSEIQGTEAFF. The CDR3 region has the DNA TGTGCCAGCAGTGAAATACAGGGGACCGAAGCTTTCTTT.

The rearrangement uses TRBV24-1 and TRBJ2-1, with unresolved D. Germline loops: CDR1 KGHDR, CDR2 SFDVKD. The CDR3 loop spans 12 amino acids. Trimming pared 4 bases from V and 4 bases from J, leaving 4 bases between. The CDR3 DNA sequence: TGTGCCACCAGTGACCAGTACAATGAGCAGTTCTTC. It is translated as CATSDQYNEQFF.

V is TRBV11-2 and J is TRBJ2-3; no clear D gene. Germline loops: CDR1 SGHAT, CDR2 FQNNGV. V lost 4 bases and J lost 3, with 17 bases in between. CDR3 length: 16 amino acids. This chain's CDR3 is CASSSQLGAGTDTQYF. The DNA for the CDR3 is TGTGCCAGCAGCTCGCAATTGGGCGCTGGGACAGATACGCAGTATTTT.

This chain connects TRBV5-4 to TRBJ1-1; D not certain. CDR3 length equals 16 residues. CDR1 SGHNT and CDR2 YYREEE come from the germline V gene (reference sequence). V gave up 0 bases and J gave up 8 bases, with 20 bases separating them. The CDR3 coding sequence is TGTGCCAGCAGCTTGGGCGGGCCTACCGCTCCCCGGGAAGCTTTCTTT. This codes for CASSLGGPTAPREAFF.

DNA of the CDR3: TGTGCCAGCTCACCAGCGCAGGGCCCCTACGAGCAGTACTTC. Translating it yields CASSPAQGPYEQYF. The chain joins TRBV18 to TRBJ2-7, with D maybe TRBD1 (5 bases). Trimming pared 2 bases from V and 2 bases from J, leaving 10 bases between. The CDR3 contains 14 residues. CDR1 is KGHSH, CDR2 LQKENI, per germline.

The V call is TRBV6-5, the J call TRBJ2-3; 7 bases fit TRBD1. CDR1 is MNHEY, CDR2 SVGAGI, per germline. V dropped 2 bases and J dropped 3; count of bases not matched to a gene: 2. CDR3 length equals 14 residues. CDR3 protein: CASSYPTGTDTQYF. The CDR3 DNA reads TGTGCCAGCAGTTACCCGACAGGGACAGATACGCAGTATTTT.

The rearrangement links TRBV18 to TRBJ2-5; D perhaps matches TRBD1 (5 bases). The germline V gene has CDR1 KGHSH and CDR2 LQKENI. The CDR3 is 13 residues long. The V gene lost 4 bases and the J gene lost 2 bases, with 8 bases spanning the gap. In nucleotides, the CDR3 is TGTGCCAGCTCACTCGACAGACAAGAGACCCAGTACTTC. Translation: CASSLDRQETQYF. The whole variable domain, filled in from reference TRBV18 and TRBJ2-5, reads NAGVMQNPRHLVRRRGQEARLRCSPMKGHSHVYWYRQLPEEGLKFMVYLQKENIIDESGMPKERFSAEFPKEGPSILRIQQVVRGDSAAYFCASSLDRQETQYFGPGTRLLVL.

V usage is TRBV5-5 and J usage is TRBJ2-7; D call uncertain. Germline CDR1 and CDR2: SGHKS and YYEKEE (reference sequence). The CDR3 has 13 amino acids. V gave up 5 bases and J gave up 6 bases, with 15 bases separating them. CDR3 DNA: TGTGCCAGCAGAAACACTATCTCTCTCGAGCAGTACTTC. Translating gives CASRNTISLEQYF.

Judged by abundance, this clone is medium-sized. This rearrangement joins TRBV7-8 to TRBJ2-5, with 8 bases lining up with TRBD2. The CDR3 has 17 amino acids. Unmatched junction bases numbered 11, after V lost 0 bases and J lost 5 bases. CDR1 is SGHVS, CDR2 FQNEAQ, per germline. CDR3 sequence (DNA): TGTGCCAGCAGCTTAGCTCTAACCGGCGGGAGGCAGGAGACCCAGTACTTC. Protein: CASSLALTGGRQETQYF. Combining the CDR3 with reference TRBV7-8 and TRBJ2-5 gives the whole variable domain GAGVSQSPRYKVAKRGQDVALRCDPISGHVSLFWYQQALGQGPEFLTYFQNEAQLDKSGLPSDRFFAERPEGSVSTLKIQRTQQEDSAVYLCASSLALTGGRQETQYFGPGTRLLVL.

CDR3: CASSLGTGGAGGNTIYF. The CDR3 coding sequence is TGTGCCAGCAGTTTAGGGACGGGGGGCGCCGGCGGAAACACCATATATTTT. This sequence joins TRBV27 and TRBJ1-3; maybe TRBD1 (6 bases). The V end lost 2 bases, the J end lost 4 bases, and 18 bases lay between the germline ends. Germline CDR1 is MNHEY and CDR2 is SMNVEV (reference sequence). This CDR3 is 17 amino acids long.

The chain joins TRBV10-3 to TRBJ1-2, with a tentative D call TRBD1 (6 bases). V was clipped by 4 bases and J by 4 bases, with 7 bases between them. Germline CDR1 and CDR2: ENHRY and SYGVKD. The CDR3 is 12 residues long. CDR3 region: CAISVQGYGYTF. CDR3 sequence (DNA): TGTGCCATCAGTGTACAGGGCTATGGCTACACCTTC.

The chain carries TRBV19 and TRBJ2-5; the match to TRBD1 covers 12 bases. The CDR3 is made up of 19 amino acids. Germline CDR1 LNHDA, CDR2 SQIVND (reference sequence). The junction had 12 bases not matched to a gene; V was cut back by 1 base and J by 3 bases. Here the CDR3 reads CASSIGGQGAPRGKETQYF. The CDR3 nucleotides read TGTGCCAGTAGTATAGGGGGACAGGGGGCACCTCGCGGGAAAGAGACCCAGTACTTC.